Below, 22 T cell receptor beta chains from the same sample are listed, as sequenced in a study of blood T cell repertoires in COVID-19. Sequenced by immunoSEQ multiplex PCR; TCRdb stores in-frame clones only, minus some. Among tens of thousands of clones listed, around 87% were seen once. Sequenced input: peripheral blood. The receptors shown here come from a man between 60 and 75 years old with active COVID-19.

The genes are TRBV30 and TRBJ1-5; 10 bases are a match to TRBD1. V gave up 1 base and J gave up 4 bases; unmatched junction bases: 7. The CDR3 contains 16 residues. From germline, CDR1 is GTSNPN and CDR2 SVGIG (reference sequence). CDR3 nucleotide sequence: TGTGCCTGGAGTGCCCCCTGGGACAGGGGTAATCAGCCCCAGCATTTT. It is translated as CAWSAPWDRGNQPQHF.

The chain couples TRBV6-5 to TRBJ2-3, with D tentatively TRBD2 (7 bases). The CDR3 covers 15 residues. Germline V gene sequence: CDR1 MNHEY, CDR2 SVGAGI. The V end lost 8 bases, the J end lost 3 bases, and 18 bases lay between the germline ends. CDR3 loop: CASQHGGGRTDTQYF. The CDR3 coding sequence is TGTGCCAGCCAACATGGGGGGGGGCGAACAGATACGCAGTATTTT.

The V gene is TRBV12-3 or TRBV12-4, the J gene TRBJ2-2; D is undetermined. The CDR3 covers 12 residues. The ends were cut back, 4 bases at V and 5 bases at J, with 5 bases in the middle. The CDR3 spells CASSSLTGELFF. CDR3 DNA sequence: TGTGCCAGCAGTTCACTTACCGGGGAGCTGTTTTTT.

This clone was observed once. This chain connects TRBV7-2 to TRBJ2-7; D gene ambiguous. V gave up 5 bases and J gave up 6 bases, with 20 bases separating them. Germline CDR1 reads SGHTA; CDR2 reads FQGNSA. CDR3 length: 15 residues. CDR3 in amino acids: CASSLVGSSVAEQYF. The CDR3 coding sequence is TGTGCCAGCAGCCTGGTGGGTAGCTCCGTTGCCGAGCAGTACTTC.

The V and J genes are TRBV10-3 and TRBJ1-2, with 7 bases lining up with TRBD1. CDR3 length: 15 residues. V dropped 8 bases and J dropped 8; count of bases not matched to a gene: 17. CDR1 ENHRY and CDR2 SYGVKD come from the germline V gene. CDR3 loop: CAILDQIQTGVGYTF. CDR3 sequence (DNA): TGTGCCATCCTTGATCAGATCCAAACAGGGGTCGGCTACACCTTC.

The chain joins TRBV18 to TRBJ2-1, with 13 positions matching TRBD2. This CDR3 has 16 amino acids. CDR1 is KGHSH and CDR2 is LQKENI in the germline V gene. Germline trimming cut 2 bases from V and 7 bases from J; bases unmatched to any gene: 5. The chain's CDR3 is CASSPVGLAGINEQFF. In DNA form, the CDR3 reads TGTGCCAGCTCACCAGTGGGACTAGCGGGGATTAATGAGCAGTTCTTC.

V is TRBV6-5 and J is TRBJ1-6; D may be TRBD1 (6 bases). Germline loops: CDR1 MNHEY, CDR2 SVGAGI. The V gene lost 5 bases and the J gene lost 7 bases, with 12 bases spanning the gap. The CDR3 runs to 14 residues. In nucleotides, the CDR3 is TGTGCCAGCAGTCTCCCCACAGGGAATTCACCCCTCCACTTT. This sequence encodes CASSLPTGNSPLHF.

This chain links TRBV11-3 with TRBJ2-3; TRBD2 aligns across 8 bases. Germline assignment: CDR1 SGHNT and CDR2 YENEEA. Trimming cost V 1 base and J 6 bases; bases outside gene matches: 3. CDR3 length equals 14 residues. This CDR3 is CASSLAGGPDTQYF. Here the CDR3 DNA reads TGTGCCAGCAGCTTAGCGGGAGGGCCGGATACGCAGTATTTT.

The chain uses TRBV4-2 and TRBJ2-7, with a tentative D call TRBD2 (6 bases). Germline CDR1 reads LGHNA; CDR2 reads YNFKEQ. V dropped 1 base and J dropped 3 bases, with 13 bases sitting between them. The CDR3 loop spans 15 amino acids. CDR3 nucleotide sequence: TGTGCCAGCAGCCAAGTTTCCGCGGAGGGCTACGAGCAGTACTTC. The encoded protein is CASSQVSAEGYEQYF.

The CDR3 region is CASSYPGRRSTEAFF. The DNA for the CDR3 is TGTGCCAGCAGTTACCCGGGCCGGAGGAGCACTGAAGCTTTCTTT. The rearrangement links TRBV6-5 to TRBJ1-1, with D unresolved. The CDR3 is made up of 15 amino acids. The germline gives CDR1 MNHEY, CDR2 SVGAGI. Trimming left V 2 bases short and J 4 bases short, with 14 bases between.

The CDR3, as DNA: TGTGCCACCAGCAGGTCGAGGGGGCGGCAAGAGACCCAGTACTTC. This sequence encodes CATSRSRGRQETQYF. The rearrangement uses TRBV15 and TRBJ2-5; 7 bases are a match to TRBD1. CDR3 length: 15 amino acids. CDR1 LNHNV and CDR2 YYDKDF come from the germline V gene (reference sequence). V was clipped by 3 bases and J by 2 bases; unmatched bases: 6.

This chain links TRBV7-9 with TRBJ2-3, with D unresolved. Trimming removed 5 bases at V and 8 bases at J, with 8 bases between. CDR3 length: 11 residues. Germline V CDR1 and CDR2: SEHNR, FQNEAQ (reference sequence). This CDR3 reads CASSHEATQYF. CDR3 DNA sequence: TGTGCCAGCAGCCACGAAGCTACGCAGTATTTT.

CDR3 residues: CASSYSMVPGTQYF. The CDR3 nucleotides are TGTGCCAGCAGTTATTCGATGGTCCCCGGGACCCAGTACTTC. The chain combines TRBV6-5 with TRBJ2-5; no definite D call. V gave up 3 bases and J gave up 7 bases, with 15 bases separating them. The CDR3 totals 14 residues. The germline gives CDR1 MNHEY, CDR2 SVGAGI.

The chain joins TRBV7-2 to TRBJ2-1; TRBD1 aligns across 9 bases. This CDR3 contains 15 residues. V dropped 2 bases and J dropped 5; count of bases not matched to a gene: 4. CDR1 and CDR2 (germline): SGHTA, FQGNSA. The CDR3 region is CASSLSQGAHNEQFF. CDR3 coding DNA: TGTGCCAGCAGCTTATCACAGGGGGCCCACAATGAGCAGTTCTTC.

The rearrangement links TRBV7-3 to TRBJ2-2; 10 positions match TRBD2. The CDR3 has 18 residues. CDR1 is SGHTA, CDR2 FQGTGA, per germline. V lost 0 bases and J lost 7; bases outside the gene matches: 11. This CDR3 reads CASSLTTSGRAVGGELFF. The DNA for the CDR3 is TGTGCCAGCAGCTTAACTACCAGCGGGAGGGCCGTAGGCGGGGAGCTGTTTTTT.

The chain couples TRBV6-2 or TRBV6-3 to TRBJ2-1; 8 positions match TRBD2. The junction had 7 bases not matched to a gene; V was cut back by 2 bases and J by 7 bases. This CDR3 spans 15 amino acids. Germline assignment: CDR1 MNHEY and CDR2 SVGEGT. CDR3 sequence (DNA): TGTGCCAGCAGTTACAGTAGCGGGGCCGGTAATGAGCAGTTCTTC. Protein sequence: CASSYSSGAGNEQFF.

This sequence joins TRBV21-1 and TRBJ2-7; TRBD2 reflects the table's D call only, with no check against the DNA. TRBV21-1 has pseudogene status. The CDR3 sequence is 12 residues long. The CDR3 here is CASSIRRIAGVV. The CDR3 DNA is TGTGCCAGCAGCATAAGGAGGATAGCGGGGGTAGTC.

The genes are TRBV10-3 and TRBJ1-4; the D is unclear. From germline, CDR1 is ENHRY and CDR2 SYGVKD. V dropped 0 bases and J dropped 7 bases, with 15 bases sitting between them. CDR3 length: 16 amino acids. The CDR3 sequence: CAISESIIPVPEKLFF. Here the CDR3 DNA reads TGTGCCATCAGTGAGTCGATTATTCCGGTCCCTGAAAAACTGTTTTTT.

The V and J genes are TRBV21-1 and TRBJ2-3; TRBD1 was called by the table and not checked on the DNA. TRBV21-1 is classified as a pseudogene. This CDR3 spans 15 amino acids. The CDR3 region is CASSSPRTDADTQYF. In nucleotides, the CDR3 is TGTGCCAGCAGCTCTCCCCGGACAGATGCAGATACGCAGTATTTT.

This chain connects TRBV4-2 to TRBJ2-3; possibly TRBD1 for D (5 bases). Trimming shortened V by 2 bases and J by 8 bases, and 14 bases separated the two germline ends. The CDR3 has 14 amino acids. CDR1 and CDR2 (germline): LGHNA, YNFKEQ. This chain's CDR3 is CASSQSSEQGTQYF. DNA of the CDR3: TGTGCCAGCAGCCAAAGTTCAGAGCAGGGTACGCAGTATTTT.

The rearrangement uses TRBV18 and TRBJ1-3; TRBD1 agrees at 11 bases. CDR3 length: 20 amino acids. Unmatched junction bases numbered 17, after V lost 3 bases and J lost 4 bases. The germline V gene has CDR1 KGHSH and CDR2 LQKENI. DNA for the CDR3: TGTGCCAGCTCACCTCGGTCCGGGACAGGGGGTTCCCGATGGGGAAACACCATATATTTT. It encodes CASSPRSGTGGSRWGNTIYF.

V is TRBV29-1 and J is TRBJ1-2; D is perhaps TRBD1 (5 bases). CDR3 length: 13 amino acids. Trimming removed 6 bases at V and 0 bases at J, with 11 bases between. CDR1 SQVTM and CDR2 ANQGSEA come from the germline V gene. CDR3 nucleotides: TGCAGCGTCGACAGTTACACTAACTATGGCTACACCTTC. It is translated as CSVDSYTNYGYTF.